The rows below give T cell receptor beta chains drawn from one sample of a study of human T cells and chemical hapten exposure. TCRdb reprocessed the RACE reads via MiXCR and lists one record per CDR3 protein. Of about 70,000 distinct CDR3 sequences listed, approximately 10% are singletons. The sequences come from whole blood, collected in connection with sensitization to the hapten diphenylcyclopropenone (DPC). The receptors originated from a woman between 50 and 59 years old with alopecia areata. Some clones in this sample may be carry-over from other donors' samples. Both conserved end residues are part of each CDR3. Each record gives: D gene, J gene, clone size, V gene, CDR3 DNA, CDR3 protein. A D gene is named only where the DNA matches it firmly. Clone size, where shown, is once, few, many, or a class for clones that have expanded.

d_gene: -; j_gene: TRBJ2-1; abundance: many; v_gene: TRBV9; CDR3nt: TGTGCCAGCAGCGTAGACGTTGAGCAGTTCTTC; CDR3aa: CASSVDVEQFF
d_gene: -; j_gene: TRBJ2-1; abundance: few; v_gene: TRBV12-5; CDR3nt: TGTGCTAGTGGTTTGCGGGACATCTACTACAATGAGCAGTTCTTC; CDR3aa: CASGLRDIYYNEQFF
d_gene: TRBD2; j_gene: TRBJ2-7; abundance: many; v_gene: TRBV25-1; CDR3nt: TGTGCCAGCAGTGAAGCAGCGGGAGTACTGGGCGAGCAGTACTTC; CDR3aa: CASSEAAGVLGEQYF
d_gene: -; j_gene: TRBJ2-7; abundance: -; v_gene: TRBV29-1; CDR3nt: TGCAGCGTTGCCCGGGTAGGTAACGAGCAGTACTTC; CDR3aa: CSVARVGNEQYF
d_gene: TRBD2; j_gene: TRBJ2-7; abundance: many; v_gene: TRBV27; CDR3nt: TGTGCCAGCAGTCAAAACCGGGACTACTACGAGCAGTACTTC; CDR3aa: CASSQNRDYYEQYF
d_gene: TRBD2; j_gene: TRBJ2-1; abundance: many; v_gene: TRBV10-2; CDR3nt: TGCGCCAGCTCAGCCGGGACTAGCGGGACCAATGAGCAGTTCTTC; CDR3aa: CASSAGTSGTNEQFF
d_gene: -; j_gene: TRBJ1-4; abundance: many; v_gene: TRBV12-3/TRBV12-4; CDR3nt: TGTGCCAGCACCCCCTTACGTAGCCTCACCTTAACTAATGAAAAACTGTTTTTT; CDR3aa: CASTPLRSLTLTNEKLFF
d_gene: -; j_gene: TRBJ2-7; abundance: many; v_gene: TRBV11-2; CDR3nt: TGTGCCAGCAGCTTAGTAGGGGGGTCTAGGCTCTCCTACGAGCAGTACTTC; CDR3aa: CASSLVGGSRLSYEQYF
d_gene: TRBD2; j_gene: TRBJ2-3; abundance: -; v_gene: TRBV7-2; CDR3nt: TGTGCCAGCAGCCTAGCGGGGGCCCTCCTCACAGATACGCAGTATTTT; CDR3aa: CASSLAGALLTDTQYF
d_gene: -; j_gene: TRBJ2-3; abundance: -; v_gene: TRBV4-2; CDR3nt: TGTGCCAGCAGCCAAGAAGGGGGGGGCCCCTATACGCAGTATTTT; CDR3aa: CASSQEGGGPYTQYF
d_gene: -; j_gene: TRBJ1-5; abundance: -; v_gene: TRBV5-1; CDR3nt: TGCGCCAGCAGCTTGGGAACAGGGCCGGGCCAGGGGCCCCAGCATTTT; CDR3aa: CASSLGTGPGQGPQHF
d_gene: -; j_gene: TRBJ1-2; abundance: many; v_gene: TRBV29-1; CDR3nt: TGCAGCGTTGACCAGGTCAGCGGCTACACCTTC; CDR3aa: CSVDQVSGYTF
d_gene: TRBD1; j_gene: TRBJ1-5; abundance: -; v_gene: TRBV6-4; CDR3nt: TGTGCCAGCAGTGCCCCGGGACAGGGAAGTACGAGCAATCAGCCCCAGCATTTT; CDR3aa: CASSAPGQGSTSNQPQHF
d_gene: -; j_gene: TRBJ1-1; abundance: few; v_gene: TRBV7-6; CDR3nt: TGTGCCAGCAGCTTAGGTGTCGGGATGAACACTGAAGCTTTCTTT; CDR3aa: CASSLGVGMNTEAFF
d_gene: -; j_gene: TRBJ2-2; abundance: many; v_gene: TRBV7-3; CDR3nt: TGTGCCAGCAGCTTAGGGACAACTGGAGAGACCGGGGAGCTGTTTTTT; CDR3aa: CASSLGTTGETGELFF
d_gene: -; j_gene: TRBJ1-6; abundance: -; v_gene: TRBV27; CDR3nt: TGTGCCAGCAGTTTAGCGCCACCGGGTTCACCTCTCCACTTT; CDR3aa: CASSLAPPGSPLHF
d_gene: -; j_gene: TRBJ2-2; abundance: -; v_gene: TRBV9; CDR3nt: TGTGCCAGCAGCGTAGTGAACTCAGGCGGGGAGCTGTTTTTT; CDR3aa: CASSVVNSGGELFF
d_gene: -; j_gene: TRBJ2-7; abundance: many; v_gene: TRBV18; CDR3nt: TGTGCCAGCTCGCAGACAGGCGGGTACTACGAGCAGTACTTC; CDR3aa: CASSQTGGYYEQYF
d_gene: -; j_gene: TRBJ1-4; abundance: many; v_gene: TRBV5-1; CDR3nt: TGCGCCAGCAGCTTGACAGGGTCCGCAACTAATGAAAAACTGTTTTTT; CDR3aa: CASSLTGSATNEKLFF
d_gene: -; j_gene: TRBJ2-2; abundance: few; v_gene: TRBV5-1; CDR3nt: TGCGCCAGCAGGGTCGCGGCGAACACCGGGGAGCTGTTTTTT; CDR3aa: CASRVAANTGELFF
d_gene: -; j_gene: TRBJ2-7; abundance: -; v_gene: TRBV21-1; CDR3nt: TGTGCCAGCAGCTCAGATATTTGGCAGTACTTC; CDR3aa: CASSSDIWQYF
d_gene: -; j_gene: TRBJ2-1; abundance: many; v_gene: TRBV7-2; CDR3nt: TGTGCCAGCAGCTTAGATTATAGCTCCTACAATGAGCAGTTCTTC; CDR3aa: CASSLDYSSYNEQFF
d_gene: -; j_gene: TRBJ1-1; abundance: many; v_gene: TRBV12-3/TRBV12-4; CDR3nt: TGTGCCAGCAGCAGAGGGGCAGGGCGGTACACTGAAGCTTTCTTT; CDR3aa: CASSRGAGRYTEAFF
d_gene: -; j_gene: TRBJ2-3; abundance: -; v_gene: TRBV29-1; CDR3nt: TGCAGCGTTGATCAGAGCACAGATACGCAGTATTTT; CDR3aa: CSVDQSTDTQYF
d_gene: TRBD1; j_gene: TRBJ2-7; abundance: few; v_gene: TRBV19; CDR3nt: TGTGCCAGTAGTATCGTCGGACAGGGGATATACGAGCAGTACTTC; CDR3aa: CASSIVGQGIYEQYF
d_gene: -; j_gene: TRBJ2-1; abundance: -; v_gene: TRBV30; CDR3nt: TGTGCCCCGGAGGCCTACAATGAGCAGTTCTTC; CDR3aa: CAPEAYNEQFF
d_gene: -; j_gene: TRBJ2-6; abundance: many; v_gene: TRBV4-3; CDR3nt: TGCGCCAGCAGCCAAGATCATCGAGGTACTGGGGCCAACGTCCTGACTTTC; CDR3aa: CASSQDHRGTGANVLTF
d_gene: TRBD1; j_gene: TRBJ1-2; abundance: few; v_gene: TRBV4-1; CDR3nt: TGCGCCAGCAGCCAAGCCTGGACAGGGGGTACTAACTATGGCTACACCTTC; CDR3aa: CASSQAWTGGTNYGYTF
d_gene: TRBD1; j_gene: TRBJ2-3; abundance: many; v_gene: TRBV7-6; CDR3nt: TGTGCCAGCAGCCTAAGACAGGGGGCCATAGATACGCAGTATTTT; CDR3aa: CASSLRQGAIDTQYF
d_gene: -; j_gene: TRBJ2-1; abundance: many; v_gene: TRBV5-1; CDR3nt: TGCGCCAGCAGCTTAATTTACAATGAGCAGTTCTTC; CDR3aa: CASSLIYNEQFF
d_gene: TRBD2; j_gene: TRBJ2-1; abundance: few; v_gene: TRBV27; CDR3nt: TGTGCCAGCAGTCGCGAAGGACTAGCTGACTACAATGAGCAGTTCTTC; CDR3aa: CASSREGLADYNEQFF
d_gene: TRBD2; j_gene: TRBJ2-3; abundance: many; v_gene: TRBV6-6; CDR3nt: TGTGCCAGCAGTATGCGGGGGGGCCAAGGAGATACGCAGTATTTT; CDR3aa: CASSMRGGQGDTQYF
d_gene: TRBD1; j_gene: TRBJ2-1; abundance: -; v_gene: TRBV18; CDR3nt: TGTGCCAGCTCACCGGACAGGGGGCTGTCCAATGAGCAGTTCTTC; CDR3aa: CASSPDRGLSNEQFF
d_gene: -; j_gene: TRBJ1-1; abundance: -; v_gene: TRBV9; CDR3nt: TGTGCCAGCAGTGCCGGAGGGGTGAACACTGAAGCTTTCTTT; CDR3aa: CASSAGGVNTEAFF
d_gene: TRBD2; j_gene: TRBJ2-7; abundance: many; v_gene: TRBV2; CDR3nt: TGTGCCAGCAGTTATTTCGGGACTAGCGGAAGCTCCTACGAGCAGTACTTC; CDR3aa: CASSYFGTSGSSYEQYF
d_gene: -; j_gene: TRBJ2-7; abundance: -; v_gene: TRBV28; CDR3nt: TGTGCCAGCAGAGTTTGGGGGAGCTACGAGCAGTACTTC; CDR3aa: CASRVWGSYEQYF
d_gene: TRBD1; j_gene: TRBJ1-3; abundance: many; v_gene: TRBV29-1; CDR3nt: TGCAGCGTGAGGGGGACAGGGTATGGAAACACCATATATTTT; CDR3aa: CSVRGTGYGNTIYF
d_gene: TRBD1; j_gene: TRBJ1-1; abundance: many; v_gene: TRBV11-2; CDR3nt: TGTGCCAGCAGCTCCCAACGGACAGGTTTAACCTCTGAAGCTTTCTTT; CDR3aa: CASSSQRTGLTSEAFF
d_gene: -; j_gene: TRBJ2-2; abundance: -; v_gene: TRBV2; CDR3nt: TGTGCCAGCAGTGAAATCGGTGGCACCGGGGAGCTGTTTTTT; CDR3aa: CASSEIGGTGELFF
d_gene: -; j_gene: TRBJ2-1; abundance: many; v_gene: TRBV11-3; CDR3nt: TGTGCCAGCAGCCCCAGGGGTACCTACAATGAGCAGTTCTTC; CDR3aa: CASSPRGTYNEQFF
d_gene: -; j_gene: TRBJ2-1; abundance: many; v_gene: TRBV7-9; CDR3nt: TGTGCCAGCAGCCCACAGGGATCCCTCCCATACAATGAGCAGTTCTTC; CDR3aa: CASSPQGSLPYNEQFF
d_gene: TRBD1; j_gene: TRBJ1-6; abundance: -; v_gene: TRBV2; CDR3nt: TGTGCCAGCTGCCCTTGGACAGGGAGATCACCCCTCCACTTT; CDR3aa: CASCPWTGRSPLHF
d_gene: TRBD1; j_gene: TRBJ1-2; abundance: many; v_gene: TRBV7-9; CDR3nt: TGTGCCAGCAGCTCCGACAGGGCCCTTTCTAACTATGGCTACACCTTC; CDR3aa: CASSSDRALSNYGYTF
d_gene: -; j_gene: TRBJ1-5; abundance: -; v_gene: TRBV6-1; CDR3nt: TGTGCCAGCCTAACGGGGGGCAATCAGCCCCAGCATTTT; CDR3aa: CASLTGGNQPQHF
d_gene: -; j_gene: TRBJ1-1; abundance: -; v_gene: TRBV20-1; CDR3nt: TGCAGTGCTACCGGCCAGAAGAACACTGAAGCTTTCTTT; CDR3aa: CSATGQKNTEAFF
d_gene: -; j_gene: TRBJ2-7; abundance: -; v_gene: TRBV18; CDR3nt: TGTGCCAGCTCACCCCCGGGGTTAGAGTACGAGCAGTACTTC; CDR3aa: CASSPPGLEYEQYF
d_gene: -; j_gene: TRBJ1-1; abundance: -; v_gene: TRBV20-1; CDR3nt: TGCAGTGCTCCTCAGGGAAACACTGAAGCTTTCTTT; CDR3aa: CSAPQGNTEAFF
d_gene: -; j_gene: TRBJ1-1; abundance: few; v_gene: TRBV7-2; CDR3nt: TGTGCCAGCAGCTTAGGGACAGCTTTGAACACTGAAGCTTTCTTT; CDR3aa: CASSLGTALNTEAFF
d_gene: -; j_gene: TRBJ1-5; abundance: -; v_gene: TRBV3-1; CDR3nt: TGTGCCAGCAGCGCGCTCGGACAGCCCCAGCATTTT; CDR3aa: CASSALGQPQHF
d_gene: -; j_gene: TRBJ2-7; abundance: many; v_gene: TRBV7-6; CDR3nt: TGTGCCAGCAGCCCACTCGGGACCGATTGGGAGCAGTACTTC; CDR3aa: CASSPLGTDWEQYF
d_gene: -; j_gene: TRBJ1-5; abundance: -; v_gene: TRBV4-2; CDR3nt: TGTGCCAGCAGCCAAGACCAGGGGCCCCAGCATTTT; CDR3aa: CASSQDQGPQHF
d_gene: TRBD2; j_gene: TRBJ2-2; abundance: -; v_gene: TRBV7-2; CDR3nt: TGTGCCAGTAGCTTAGGACTAGCGGGGAACACCGGGGAGCTGTTTTTT; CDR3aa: CASSLGLAGNTGELFF
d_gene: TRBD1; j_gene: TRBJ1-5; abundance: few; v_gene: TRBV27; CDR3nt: TGTGCCAGCAGGGACAGGGGGGATAATAGCAATCAGCCCCAGCATTTT; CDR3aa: CASRDRGDNSNQPQHF
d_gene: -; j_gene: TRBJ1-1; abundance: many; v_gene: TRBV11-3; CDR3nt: TGTGCCAGCAGCTTGGGGGGCGGACTTCACACTGAAGCTTTCTTT; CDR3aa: CASSLGGGLHTEAFF
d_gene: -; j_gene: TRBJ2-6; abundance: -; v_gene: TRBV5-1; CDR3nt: TGCGCCAGCGTCTTAGTAGCTGGGGCCAACGTCCTGACTTTC; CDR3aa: CASVLVAGANVLTF